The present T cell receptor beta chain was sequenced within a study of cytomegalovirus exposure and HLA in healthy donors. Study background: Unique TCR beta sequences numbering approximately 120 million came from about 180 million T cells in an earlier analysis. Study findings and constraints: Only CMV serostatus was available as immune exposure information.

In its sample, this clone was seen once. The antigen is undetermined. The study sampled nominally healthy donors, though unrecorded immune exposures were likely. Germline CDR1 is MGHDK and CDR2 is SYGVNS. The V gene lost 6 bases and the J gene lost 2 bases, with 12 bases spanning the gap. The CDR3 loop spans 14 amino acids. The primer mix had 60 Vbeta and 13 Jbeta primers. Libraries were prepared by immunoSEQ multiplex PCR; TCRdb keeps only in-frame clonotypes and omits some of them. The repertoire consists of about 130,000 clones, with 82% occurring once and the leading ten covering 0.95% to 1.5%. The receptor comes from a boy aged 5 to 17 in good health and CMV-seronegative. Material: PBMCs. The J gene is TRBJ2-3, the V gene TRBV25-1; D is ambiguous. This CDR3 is CASSLADLTDTQYF. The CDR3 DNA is TGTGCCAGCAGCTTAGCAGATCTCACAGATACGCAGTATTTT.